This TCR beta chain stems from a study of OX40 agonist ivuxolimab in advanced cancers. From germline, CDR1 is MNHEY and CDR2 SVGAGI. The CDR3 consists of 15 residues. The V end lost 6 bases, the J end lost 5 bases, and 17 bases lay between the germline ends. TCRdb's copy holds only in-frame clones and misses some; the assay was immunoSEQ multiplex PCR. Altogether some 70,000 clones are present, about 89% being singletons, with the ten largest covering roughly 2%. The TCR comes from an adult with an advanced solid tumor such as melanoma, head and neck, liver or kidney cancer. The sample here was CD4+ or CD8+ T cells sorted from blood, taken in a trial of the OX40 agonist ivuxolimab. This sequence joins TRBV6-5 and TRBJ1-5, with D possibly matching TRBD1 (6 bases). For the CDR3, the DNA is TGTGCCAGCAGCTACGAACAGGGAAGCGATCAGCCCCAGCATTTT. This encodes CASSYEQGSDQPQHF.